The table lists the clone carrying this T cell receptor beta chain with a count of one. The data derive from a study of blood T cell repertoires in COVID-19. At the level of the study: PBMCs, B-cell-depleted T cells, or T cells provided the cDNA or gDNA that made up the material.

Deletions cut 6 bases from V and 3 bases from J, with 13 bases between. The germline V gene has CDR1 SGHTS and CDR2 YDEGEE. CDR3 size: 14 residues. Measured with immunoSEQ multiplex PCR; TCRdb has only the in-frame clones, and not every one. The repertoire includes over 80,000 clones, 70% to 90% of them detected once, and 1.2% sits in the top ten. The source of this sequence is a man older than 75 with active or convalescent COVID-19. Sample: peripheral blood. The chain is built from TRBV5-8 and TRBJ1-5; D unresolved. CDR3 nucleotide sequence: TGTGCCAGCATTTCACGGGGTCTCAATCAGCCCCAGCATTTT. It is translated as CASISRGLNQPQHF.